Below are 26 T cell receptor beta chains sequenced from a single sample in a study of graft-versus-host responses after intestinal transplantation. Measured with immunoSEQ multiplex PCR; TCRdb has only the in-frame clones, and not every one. The table records 10,000 to 15,000 clones, less than 85% of them present only once. The specimen comprised PBMCs, sampled about 300 days after intestinal transplant. The receptor source for this set is a human patient who received an intestinal transplant, so some T cells may come from the graft donor.

J is TRBJ2-7 and V is TRBV28; 11 bases line up with TRBD1. Germline V gene sequence: CDR1 MDHEN, CDR2 SYDVKM. J was trimmed by 3 bases and V by 2 bases; bases with no gene match: 6. CDR3 length equals 16 residues. CDR3 sequence: CASSLIAGTGGYEQYF. The CDR3 DNA reads TGTGCCAGCAGTTTAATAGCCGGGACAGGGGGCTACGAGCAGTACTTC.

V and J are TRBV11-2 and TRBJ2-3; D is uncertain. The germline CDR1 and CDR2 sequences are SGHAT and FQNNGV. This CDR3 comprises 16 residues. V was pared by 1 base and J by 0 bases, with 11 bases between. CDR3 protein: CASSLGGPNSTDTQYF. The CDR3 DNA follows: TGTGCCAGCAGCTTAGGGGGTCCGAATAGCACAGATACGCAGTATTTT.

V gene TRBV7-9 combines with J gene TRBJ2-1; 13 bases agree with TRBD2. Germline CDR1 SEHNR, CDR2 FQNEAQ (reference sequence). With 4 bases clipped from V and 4 bases from J, the junction kept 4 bases outside the gene matches. CDR3 length: 16 amino acids. In nucleotides, the CDR3 is TGTGCCAGCAGCTCTTGGACTAGCGGGAGATACAATGAGCAGTTCTTC. The encoded protein is CASSSWTSGRYNEQFF.

V usage is TRBV18 and J usage is TRBJ2-1; 12 bases map to TRBD2. CDR1 is KGHSH and CDR2 is LQKENI in the germline V gene. V lost 4 bases and J lost 3; bases outside the gene matches: 1. The CDR3 has 15 residues. In DNA, the CDR3 is TGTGCCAGCTCACTGACTAGCGGGAGCTACAATGAGCAGTTCTTC. This sequence encodes CASSLTSGSYNEQFF.

The chain joins TRBV5-6 to TRBJ1-3; no definite D call. Germline V lookup: CDR1 SGHDT, CDR2 YYEEEE. Trimming took 1 base from V and 2 from J, leaving 7 bases between them. This CDR3 is built from 14 residues. The CDR3 DNA reads as TGTGCCAGCAGCTTGTCGGATACTGGAAACACCATATATTTT. This encodes CASSLSDTGNTIYF.

The rearrangement joins TRBV5-4 to TRBJ1-5; D not resolved. CDR3 size: 12 residues. The germline V gene encodes CDR1 SGHNT and CDR2 YYREEE (reference sequence). V was cut by 2 bases and J by 8 bases, with 8 bases left in between. This CDR3 is CASSFRGEPQHF. DNA of the CDR3: TGTGCCAGCAGCTTCCGGGGAGAGCCCCAGCATTTT.

In the case of this clone: The sample carries other DNA sequences with the same CDR3. The chain carries TRBV19 and TRBJ2-1; 13 bases fit TRBD2. The CDR3 length is 14 residues. The germline gives CDR1 LNHDA, CDR2 SQIVND (reference sequence). After removal of 8 bases from V and 5 bases from J, the junction contained 3 bases not matched to a gene. The CDR3, as DNA: TGTGCCAGTTCGACTAGCGGGAGGCACAATGAGCAGTTCTTC. It translates to CASSTSGRHNEQFF. Full variable domain (outside the CDR3, taken from reference TRBV19 and TRBJ2-1): DGGITQSPKYLFRKEGQNVTLSCEQNLNHDAMYWYRQDPGQGLRLIYYSQIVNDFQKGDIAEGYSVSREKKESFPLTVTSAQKNPTAFYLCASSTSGRHNEQFFGPGTRLTVL.

The V and J genes are TRBV6-4 and TRBJ1-1; 7 positions agree with TRBD1. After removal of 6 bases from V and 5 bases from J, the junction contained 9 bases not matched to a gene. Germline values: CDR1 MRHNA, CDR2 SNTAGT. The CDR3 extends over 14 amino acids. The CDR3 spells CASSAGTEGTEAFF. CDR3 coding DNA: TGTGCCAGCAGCGCCGGGACAGAGGGTACTGAAGCTTTCTTT.

The chain has TRBV28 and TRBJ2-3; weak D call: TRBD1 (6 bases). Trimming took 10 bases from V and 2 from J, leaving 16 bases between them. CDR1 and CDR2 (germline): MDHEN, SYDVKM. This CDR3 contains 14 residues. The CDR3 coding sequence is TGTGCCACCCTGATGGGGGCAGCCACAGATACGCAGTATTTT. Its translation is CATLMGAATDTQYF.

This clone was seen once. The chain is built from TRBV9 and TRBJ2-5; no clear D gene. The assigned J gene may be wrong: the sequence end matches TRBJ2-7 better. Looked up from germline, CDR1 is SGDLS and CDR2 is YYNGEE. This CDR3 is 14 amino acids long. CDR3 protein: CASSVASNSYEQYF. The CDR3 region has the DNA TGTGCCAGCAGCGTAGCCTCTAATTCCTACGAGCAGTACTTC.

The genes are TRBV11-2 and TRBJ2-7, with unresolved D. V shed 1 base and J shed 0 bases, with 4 bases lying between them. Germline-derived CDR1 and CDR2 are SGHAT and FQNNGV. CDR3 size: 13 residues. The DNA of the CDR3 is TGTGCCAGCAGCTTAGGGGCCTCCTACGAGCAGTACTTC. Translated, it gives CASSLGASYEQYF.

The rearrangement joins TRBV6-5 to TRBJ1-5; D gene uncertain. Germline loops: CDR1 MNHEY, CDR2 SVGAGI. This CDR3 comprises 16 residues. V lost 0 bases and J 2 bases, leaving 11 bases between the germline ends. Written as DNA, the CDR3 is TGTGCCAGCAGTTACTCCCCAATCGGTGGCAATCAGCCCCAGCATTTT. Protein sequence: CASSYSPIGGNQPQHF.

The CDR3 here is CASGSPYNEQFF. CDR3 nucleotides: TGTGCCAGCGGCTCCCCGTACAATGAGCAGTTCTTC. The chain has TRBV25-1 and TRBJ2-1, with unresolved D. Germline V lookup: CDR1 MGHDK, CDR2 SYGVNS. V lost 8 bases to trimming and J lost 4 bases, with 9 bases between them. The CDR3 runs 12 residues.

In its sample, this clone was seen a few times. Other DNA sequences from this sample encode an identical CDR3 as well. The rearrangement links TRBV6-1 to TRBJ2-5, with 13 bases identical to TRBD2. The V gene end was trimmed by 4 bases and the J gene end by 1 base; junction bases not matched to a gene: 0. CDR1 MNHNS and CDR2 SASEGT come from the germline V gene. The CDR3 runs 15 residues. The CDR3 protein is CASSGLAGGQETQYF. CDR3 bases: TGTGCCAGCAGTGGACTAGCGGGAGGCCAAGAGACCCAGTACTTC.

This clone has only one observation. The chain combines TRBV7-9 with TRBJ2-1, with 13 bases aligning to TRBD2. The V segment lost 5 bases and the J segment 5 bases; nucleotides outside the gene matches: 12. In germline, CDR1 is SEHNR, CDR2 FQNEAQ (reference sequence). The CDR3 sequence is 18 residues long. The CDR3 here is CASSPGQVGLAGDNEQFF. In DNA, the CDR3 is TGTGCCAGCAGCCCCGGACAGGTAGGACTAGCGGGAGACAATGAGCAGTTCTTC.

The genes are TRBV29-1 and TRBJ1-1; TRBD1 might be the D (6 bases). The CDR3 length is 15 residues. V was clipped by 1 base and J by 1 base, with 13 bases between them. CDR1 SQVTM and CDR2 ANQGSEA come from the germline V gene. CDR3 amino acids: CSVEGLGGPNTEAFF. The DNA of the CDR3 is TGCAGCGTTGAAGGCCTCGGGGGCCCGAACACTGAAGCTTTCTTT.

The CDR3, as DNA: TGTGCCAGCAGCTTAGCGGGAGCTGGCTACAATGAGCAGTTCTTC. It yields the protein CASSLAGAGYNEQFF. The chain employs TRBV7-3 and TRBJ2-1, with 7 bases aligning to TRBD2. The germline V gene encodes CDR1 SGHTA and CDR2 FQGTGA. The CDR3 length is 15 residues. Trimming removed 2 bases from V and 3 bases from J; junction bases left unmatched: 4.

The rearrangement joins TRBV18 to TRBJ2-7; 14 bases map to TRBD2. The J segment lost 2 bases and the V segment lost 3 bases, leaving 9 bases of the junction unmatched. The germline V gene encodes CDR1 KGHSH and CDR2 LQKENI. This CDR3 contains 18 residues. The CDR3 DNA follows: TGTGCCAGCTCACCGATCGGGACTAGCGGGAGCTCCCCCTACGAGCAGTACTTC. This gives the protein CASSPIGTSGSSPYEQYF.

The chain employs TRBV5-4 and TRBJ2-1, with TRBD2 matching 11 bases. This CDR3 region has 18 residues. V gave up 6 bases and J gave up 0 bases; unmatched junction bases: 11. Per germline, CDR1 SGHNT and CDR2 YYREEE (reference sequence). This chain's CDR3 is CASTQGTSGPSSYNEQFF. CDR3 DNA sequence: TGTGCCAGCACCCAAGGGACTAGCGGCCCTAGCTCCTACAATGAGCAGTTCTTC.

This chain links TRBV6-4 with TRBJ1-6, with 8 positions matching TRBD1. Germline loops: CDR1 MRHNA, CDR2 SNTAGT. V was pared by 6 bases and J by 5 bases, with 3 bases of the junction left unmatched. This CDR3 region has 14 residues. The chain's CDR3 is CASRLQGDNSPLHF. The CDR3 coding sequence is TGTGCCAGCAGATTACAGGGGGATAATTCACCCCTCCACTTT.

The J gene is TRBJ2-7, the V gene TRBV28; D possibly corresponds to TRBD1 (5 bases). The CDR3 totals 12 residues. Germline lookup yields CDR1 MDHEN and CDR2 SYDVKM. Deletions cut 3 bases from V and 4 bases from J, with 7 bases between. The CDR3 loop is CASSFAGYEQYF. DNA for the CDR3: TGTGCCAGCAGTTTTGCAGGGTACGAGCAGTACTTC.

The genes are TRBV19 and TRBJ2-5; TRBD1 matches 7 bases. The CDR3 has 13 residues. The ends lost 2 bases at V and 5 bases at J; junction bases unmatched: 2. Germline-derived CDR1 and CDR2 are LNHDA and SQIVND (reference sequence). CDR3 in DNA: TGTGCCAGTAGTATAACAGGGGTGGAGACCCAGTACTTC. Its protein product is CASSITGVETQYF.

DNA of the CDR3: TGTGCCAGCAACTCATGGGGAGCACAAGAGACCCAGTACTTC. Translation: CASNSWGAQETQYF. The chain employs TRBV28 and TRBJ2-5, with D perhaps TRBD2 (5 bases). The germline CDR1 and CDR2 sequences are MDHEN and SYDVKM. The CDR3 is 14 residues long. Trimming left V 7 bases short and J 2 bases short, with 14 bases between.

V gene TRBV19 combines with J gene TRBJ2-5; the D gene is possibly TRBD1 (5 bases). CDR3 length: 12 residues. V shed 5 bases and J shed 10 bases, with 14 bases lying between them. CDR1 and CDR2 (germline): LNHDA, SQIVND (reference sequence). In nucleotides, the CDR3 is TGTGCCAGTAGTGCCCAGGGCCTCGGCCAGTACTTC. This gives the protein CASSAQGLGQYF.

This rearrangement joins TRBV6-1 to TRBJ2-5, with D unclear. V dropped 7 bases and J dropped 3 bases, with 15 bases sitting between them. CDR1 is MNHNS, CDR2 SASEGT, per germline. CDR3 size: 14 residues. CDR3 bases: TGTGCCAGCACCTACGGACCCTTGGAAGAGACCCAGTACTTC. Translation: CASTYGPLEETQYF.

This clone was observed a handful of times. The CDR3 coding sequence is TGTGCCAGCAGCTTGGCGGGCACAGGGGAGACCCAGTACTTC. It translates to CASSLAGTGETQYF. This chain joins TRBV5-6 and TRBJ2-5; D might be TRBD1 (6 bases). Germline lookup yields CDR1 SGHDT and CDR2 YYEEEE. CDR3 length: 14 amino acids. Trimming shortened V by 0 bases and J by 5 bases, and 11 bases separated the two germline ends. The complete variable domain, with remaining parts taken from reference TRBV5-6 and TRBJ2-5, reads DAGVTQSPTHLIKTRGQQVTLRCSPKSGHDTVSWYQQALGQGPQFIFQYYEEEERQRGNFPDRFSGHQFPNYSSELNVNALLLGDSALYLCASSLAGTGETQYFGPGTRLLVL.